Included here is one T cell receptor (beta chain) sequence, with context. The ends were cut back, 3 bases at V and 12 bases at J, with 9 bases in the middle. This CDR3 is built from 11 residues. The germline gives CDR1 SGHTA, CDR2 FQGNSA. TCRdb's copy holds only in-frame clones and misses some; the assay was immunoSEQ multiplex PCR. The table lists about 8,800 clones, roughly 71% of them singletons. These data come from a study of chemoradiotherapy in HPV16-positive cancers. The V call is TRBV7-2, the J call TRBJ2-1, with D tentatively TRBD1 (5 bases). This specimen consisted of tumor tissue, obtained from a patient who underwent chemoradiotherapy. This TCR was sampled from a human donor with HPV-associated anogenital cancer. CDR3 in amino acids: CASSFQGGQFF. The CDR3 nucleotides read TGTGCCAGCAGCTTCCAGGGCGGGCAGTTCTTC.